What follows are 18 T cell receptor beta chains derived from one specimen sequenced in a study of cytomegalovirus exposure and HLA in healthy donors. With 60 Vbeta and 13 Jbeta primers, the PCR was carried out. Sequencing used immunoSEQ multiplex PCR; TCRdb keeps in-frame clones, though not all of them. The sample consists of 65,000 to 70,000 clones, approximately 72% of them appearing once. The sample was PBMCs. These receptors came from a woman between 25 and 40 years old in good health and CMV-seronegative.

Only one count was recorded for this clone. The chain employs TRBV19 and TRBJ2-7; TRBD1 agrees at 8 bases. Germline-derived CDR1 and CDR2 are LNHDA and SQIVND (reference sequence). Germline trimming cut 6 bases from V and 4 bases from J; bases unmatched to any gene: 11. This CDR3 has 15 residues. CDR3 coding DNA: TGTGCCAGTAGCTTGGAGCAGGGGGCGCGGTACGAGCAGTACTTC. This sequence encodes CASSLEQGARYEQYF.

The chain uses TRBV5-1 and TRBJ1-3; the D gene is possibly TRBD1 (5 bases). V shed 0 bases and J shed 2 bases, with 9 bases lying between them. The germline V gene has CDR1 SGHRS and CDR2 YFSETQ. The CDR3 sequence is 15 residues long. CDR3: CASSLDGGAGNTIYF. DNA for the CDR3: TGCGCCAGCAGCTTGGACGGGGGTGCTGGAAACACCATATATTTT. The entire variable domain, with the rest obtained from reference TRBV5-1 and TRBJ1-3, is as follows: KAGVTQTPRYLIKTRGQQVTLSCSPISGHRSVSWYQQTPGQGLQFLFEYFSETQRNKGNFPGRFSGRQFSNSRSEMNVSTLELGDSALYLCASSLDGGAGNTIYFGEGSWLTVV.

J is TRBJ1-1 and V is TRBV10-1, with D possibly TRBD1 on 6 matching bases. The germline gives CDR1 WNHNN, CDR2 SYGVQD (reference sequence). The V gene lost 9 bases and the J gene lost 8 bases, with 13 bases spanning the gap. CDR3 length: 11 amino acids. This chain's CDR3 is CARVSGTEAFF. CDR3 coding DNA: TGCGCCAGGGTTTCCGGGACAGAAGCTTTCTTT.

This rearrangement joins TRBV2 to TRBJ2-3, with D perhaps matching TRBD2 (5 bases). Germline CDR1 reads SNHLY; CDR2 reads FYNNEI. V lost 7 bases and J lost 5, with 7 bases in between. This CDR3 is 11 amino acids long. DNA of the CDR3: TGTGCCAGCAAGGAGGAAGATACGCAGTATTTT. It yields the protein CASKEEDTQYF.

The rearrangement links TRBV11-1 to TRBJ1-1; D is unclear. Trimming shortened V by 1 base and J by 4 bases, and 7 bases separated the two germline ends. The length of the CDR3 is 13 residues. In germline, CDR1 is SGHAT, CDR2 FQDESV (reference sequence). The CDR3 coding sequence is TGTGCCAGCAGCTTAGGAGGGATCACTGAAGCTTTCTTT. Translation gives CASSLGGITEAFF.

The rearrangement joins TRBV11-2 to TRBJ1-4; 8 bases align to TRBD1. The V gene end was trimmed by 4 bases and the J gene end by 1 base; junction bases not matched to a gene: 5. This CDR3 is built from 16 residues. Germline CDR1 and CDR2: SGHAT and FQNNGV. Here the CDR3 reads CASSSYGQGTNEKLFF. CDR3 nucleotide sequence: TGTGCCAGCAGCTCCTACGGACAGGGAACTAATGAAAAACTGTTTTTT.

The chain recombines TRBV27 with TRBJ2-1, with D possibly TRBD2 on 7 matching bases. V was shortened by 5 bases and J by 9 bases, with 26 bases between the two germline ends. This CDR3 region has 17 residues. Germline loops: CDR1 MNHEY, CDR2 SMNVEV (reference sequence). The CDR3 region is CASSLGGVVGGQGEQFF. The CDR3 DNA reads TGTGCCAGCAGTCTAGGCGGGGTGGTGGGGGGGCAAGGTGAGCAGTTCTTC.

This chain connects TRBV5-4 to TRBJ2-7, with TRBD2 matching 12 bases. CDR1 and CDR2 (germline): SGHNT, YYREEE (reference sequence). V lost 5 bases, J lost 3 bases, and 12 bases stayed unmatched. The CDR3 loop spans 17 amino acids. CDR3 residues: CASSPRLAGARNYEQYF. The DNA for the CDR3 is TGTGCCAGCAGTCCCCGACTAGCGGGGGCGAGAAACTACGAGCAGTACTTC.

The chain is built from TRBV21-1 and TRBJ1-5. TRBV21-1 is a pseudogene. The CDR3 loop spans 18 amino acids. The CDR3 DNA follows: TGTGCCAGCAGCAAAGCGCTTTCCGAGGGTAACAGCAATCAGCCCCAGCATTTT. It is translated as CASSKALSEGNSNQPQHF.

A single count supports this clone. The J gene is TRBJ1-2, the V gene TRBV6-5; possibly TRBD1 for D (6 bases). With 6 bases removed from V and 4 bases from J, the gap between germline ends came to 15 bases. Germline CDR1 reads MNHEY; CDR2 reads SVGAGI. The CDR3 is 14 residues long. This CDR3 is CASSFQGRLYGYTF. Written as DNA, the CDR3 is TGTGCCAGCAGCTTCCAGGGGCGCCTCTATGGCTACACCTTC.

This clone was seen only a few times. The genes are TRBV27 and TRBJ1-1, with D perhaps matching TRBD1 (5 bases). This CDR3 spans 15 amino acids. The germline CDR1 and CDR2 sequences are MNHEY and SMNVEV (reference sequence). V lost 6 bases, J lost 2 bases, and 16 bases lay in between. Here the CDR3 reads CASRGQGPFNTEAFF. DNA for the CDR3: TGTGCCAGCAGGGGGCAGGGCCCCTTCAACACTGAAGCTTTCTTT.

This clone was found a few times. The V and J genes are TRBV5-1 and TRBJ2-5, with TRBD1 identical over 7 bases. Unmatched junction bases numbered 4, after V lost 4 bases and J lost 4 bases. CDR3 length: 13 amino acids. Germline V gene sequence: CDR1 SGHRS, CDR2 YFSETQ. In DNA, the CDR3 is TGCGCCAGCAGCCCCAGACAGGGAGAGACCCAGTACTTC. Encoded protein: CASSPRQGETQYF.

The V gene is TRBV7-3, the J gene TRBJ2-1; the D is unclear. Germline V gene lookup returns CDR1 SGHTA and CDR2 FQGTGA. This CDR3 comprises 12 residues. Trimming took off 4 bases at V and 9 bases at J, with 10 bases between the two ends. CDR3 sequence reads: CASSSFGGEQFF. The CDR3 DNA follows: TGTGCCAGCAGCTCCTTTGGCGGTGAGCAGTTCTTC.

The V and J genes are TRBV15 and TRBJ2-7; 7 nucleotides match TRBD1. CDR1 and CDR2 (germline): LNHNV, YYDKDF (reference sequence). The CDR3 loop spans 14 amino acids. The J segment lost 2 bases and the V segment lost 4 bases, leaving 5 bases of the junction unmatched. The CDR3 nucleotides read TGTGCCACCAGCATCACCGGGACAGCCTACGAGCAGTACTTC. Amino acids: CATSITGTAYEQYF.

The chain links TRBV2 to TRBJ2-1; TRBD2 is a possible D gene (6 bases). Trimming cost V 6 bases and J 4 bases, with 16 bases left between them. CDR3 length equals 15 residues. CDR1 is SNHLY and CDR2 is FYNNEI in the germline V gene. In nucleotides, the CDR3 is TGTGCCAGCAGCTATGATGGGGACTCGTACAATGAGCAGTTCTTC. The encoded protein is CASSYDGDSYNEQFF. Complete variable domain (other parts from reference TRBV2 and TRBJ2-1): EPEVTQTPSHQVTQMGQEVILRCVPISNHLYFYWYRQILGQKVEFLVSFYNNEISEKSEIFDDQFSVERPDGSNFTLKIRSTKLEDSAMYFCASSYDGDSYNEQFFGPGTRLTVL.

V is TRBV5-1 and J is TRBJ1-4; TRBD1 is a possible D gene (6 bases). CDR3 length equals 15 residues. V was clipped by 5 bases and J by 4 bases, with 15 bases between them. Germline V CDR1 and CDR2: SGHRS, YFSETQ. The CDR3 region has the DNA TGCGCCAGCAGGACGACAGGTCTGGGTAATGAAAAACTGTTTTTT. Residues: CASRTTGLGNEKLFF.

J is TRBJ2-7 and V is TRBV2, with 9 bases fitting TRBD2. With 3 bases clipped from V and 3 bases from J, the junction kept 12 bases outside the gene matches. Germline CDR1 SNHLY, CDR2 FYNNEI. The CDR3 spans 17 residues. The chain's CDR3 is CASSETLGGGGLYEQYF. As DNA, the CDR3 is TGTGCCAGCAGTGAGACCCTGGGCGGGGGGGGACTCTACGAGCAGTACTTC.

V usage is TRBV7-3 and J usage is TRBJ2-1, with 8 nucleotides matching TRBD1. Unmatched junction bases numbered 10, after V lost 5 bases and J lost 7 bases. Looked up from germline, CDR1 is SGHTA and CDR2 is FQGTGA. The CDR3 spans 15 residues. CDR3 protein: CASSPRRQGRNEQFF. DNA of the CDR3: TGTGCCAGCAGCCCAAGGCGACAGGGGAGGAATGAGCAGTTCTTC.